Following are 18 T cell receptor beta chains from one sample sequenced in a study of CD8+CD57+ T cells in acquired aplastic anemia (dated by TCRdb to between 2017 and 2018). Expansion of CD8+CD57+ cells had been shown by flow cytometry in the patients chosen for sequencing. The run used an Illumina HiSeq 2000. Genomic DNA served as template for TCR beta VDJ combination and CDR3 sequence profiling. TCRdb took the public reads, trimmed them with fastp at Q25, ran MiXCR for clone calling and kept in-frame beta chains. Rows are unified per CDR3 protein, each entry keeping the most common DNA and genes. Across this sample there are approximately 100,000 distinct CDR3 sequences, with around 70% seen only once. The ten largest clones add up to about 62% of the sample. The sequencing sample was made of sorted CD4+, CD8+, or CD8+CD57+ T cells (not recorded which) from PBMCs. These receptor sequences come from a human donor with aplastic anemia.

This chain links TRBV25-1 with TRBJ1-3; D not resolved. The V gene's germline CDR1 is MGHDK and CDR2 SYGVNS. Trimming pared 9 bases from V and 0 bases from J, leaving 12 bases between. This CDR3 has 14 residues. This chain's CDR3 is CASSDTTSGNTIYF. DNA of the CDR3: TGTGCCAGTAGCGACACCACCTCTGGAAACACCATATATTTT.

The V call is TRBV19, the J call TRBJ1-1; D is unresolved. V was trimmed by 3 bases and J by 3 bases, leaving 8 bases between them. The CDR3 length is 13 residues. In germline, CDR1 is LNHDA, CDR2 SQIVND (reference sequence). This CDR3 is CASSMTAYTEAFF. The CDR3 DNA sequence: TGTGCCAGTAGTATGACGGCGTACACTGAAGCTTTCTTT.

Note on this clonotype: The junction does not match germline at one end; this may be a read error. The rearrangement links TRBV6-1 to TRBJ1-4; D not resolved. Germline CDR1 and CDR2: MNHNS and SASEGT. The CDR3 covers 14 residues. The CDR3 nucleotides read TGTGCCACGAAAAACACAGCCCCCAATGAAAAACTGTCTTTT. Translation gives CATKNTAPNEKLSF.

This sequence joins TRBV5-1 and TRBJ2-2; tentatively, D is TRBD1 (5 bases). The CDR3 consists of 12 residues. Between the trimmed V and J ends, which lost 1 base and 8 bases, there was a span of 6 bases. Germline V gene lookup returns CDR1 SGHRS and CDR2 YFSETQ. CDR3 in DNA: TGCGCCAGCAGCTTGAGGGGTGGGGAGCTGTTTTTT. As protein: CASSLRGGELFF.

The V call is TRBV11-3, the J call TRBJ2-7; TRBD1 matches 11 bases. This CDR3 has 14 residues. The V segment lost 5 bases and the J segment 5 bases; nucleotides outside the gene matches: 5. The germline gives CDR1 SGHNT, CDR2 YENEEA. As DNA, the CDR3 is TGTGCCAGCAGCCCGCGGACAGGGGGCCACGAGCAGTACTTC. Translation: CASSPRTGGHEQYF.

This rearrangement joins TRBV19 to TRBJ1-5; D perhaps matches TRBD1 (5 bases). Looked up from germline, CDR1 is LNHDA and CDR2 is SQIVND (reference sequence). V was trimmed by 5 bases and J by 2 bases, leaving 13 bases between them. There are 15 residues in the CDR3. CDR3 residues: CASSHAGLGNQPQHF. The CDR3 DNA reads as TGTGCCAGTAGTCATGCAGGGTTGGGCAATCAGCCCCAGCATTTT.

This chain connects TRBV10-3 to TRBJ2-5, with 9 positions matching TRBD2. This CDR3 comprises 13 residues. Germline CDR1 is ENHRY and CDR2 is SYGVKD. CDR3 sequence: CATTAGGGEAQYF. Written as DNA, the CDR3 is TGTGCGACGACCGCGGGCGGGGGGGAGGCCCAGTACTTC.

A few counts support this clonotype. The rearrangement joins TRBV20-1 to TRBJ2-7; D gene unclear. V was clipped by 6 bases and J by 3 bases, with 3 bases between them. This CDR3 comprises 9 residues. Germline V gene lookup returns CDR1 DFQATT and CDR2 SNEGSKA (reference sequence). The CDR3 bases are TGCAGTGCACGCTACGAGCAGTACTTC. This codes for CSARYEQYF.

This sequence joins TRBV25-1 and TRBJ2-1; D call uncertain. The CDR3 consists of 16 residues. CDR1 is MGHDK and CDR2 is SYGVNS in the germline V gene. V was pared by 1 base and J by 2 bases, with 12 bases between. The CDR3 is CASSESYGPAYNEQFF. The CDR3 nucleotides read TGTGCCAGCAGTGAATCTTATGGCCCCGCCTACAATGAGCAGTTCTTC.

This chain connects TRBV15 to TRBJ2-4; tentative D call: TRBD2 (5 bases). V lost 5 bases to trimming and J lost 0 bases, with 11 bases between them. Looked up from germline, CDR1 is LNHNV and CDR2 is YYDKDF (reference sequence). CDR3 size: 15 residues. The CDR3 nucleotides read TGTGCCACCAGCGAGGGCCTATTAGCCAAAAACATTCAGTACTTC. Protein product: CATSEGLLAKNIQYF.

This clonotype was detected only a few times. V gene TRBV7-9 combines with J gene TRBJ2-7; D call uncertain. This CDR3 comprises 12 residues. V was clipped by 5 bases and J by 5 bases, with 10 bases between them. Germline-derived CDR1 and CDR2 are SEHNR and FQNEAQ (reference sequence). The CDR3 DNA is TGTGCCAGCAGCATTACAGTTCACGAGCAGTACTTC. This codes for CASSITVHEQYF.

This clonotype was counted only a few times. The chain has TRBV27 and TRBJ2-7, with no clear D. Trimming removed 4 bases at V and 4 bases at J, with 5 bases between. The CDR3 has 11 residues. Germline V gives CDR1 MNHEY, CDR2 SMNVEV (reference sequence). Here the CDR3 reads CASSWRYEQYF. CDR3 DNA: TGTGCCAGCAGTTGGAGATACGAGCAGTACTTC.

V is TRBV10-3 and J is TRBJ1-4; 9 bases are shared with TRBD1. V was pared by 6 bases and J by 0 bases, with 8 bases of the junction left unmatched. The CDR3 has 17 residues. Germline loops: CDR1 ENHRY, CDR2 SYGVKD. DNA of the CDR3: TGTGCCATCAGCCCCGGGACAGGGCCTTCAACTAATGAAAAACTGTTTTTT. This sequence encodes CAISPGTGPSTNEKLFF.

The genes are TRBV24-1 and TRBJ2-1; 12 positions match TRBD2. Germline V gene sequence: CDR1 KGHDR, CDR2 SFDVKD. V was pared by 3 bases and J by 0 bases, with 8 bases of the junction left unmatched. This CDR3 has 19 residues. The CDR3 nucleotides are TGTGCCACCAGTGATACTTTTCAGGGACTAGCGGGCTCCTACAATGAGCAGTTCTTC. Translation gives CATSDTFQGLAGSYNEQFF.

The CDR3 DNA is TGTGCCAGTAGTATAGTGGGACTACACTCCTACGAGCAGTACTTC. Translation: CASSIVGLHSYEQYF. The chain links TRBV19 to TRBJ2-7, with 7 bases matching TRBD2. With 1 base clipped from V and 0 bases from J, the junction kept 3 bases outside the gene matches. CDR1 and CDR2 (germline): LNHDA, SQIVND (reference sequence). The CDR3 is 15 residues long.

This clonotype was counted between two and nine times. This chain joins TRBV20-1 and TRBJ2-7; no definite D call. Germline loops: CDR1 DFQATT, CDR2 SNEGSKA (reference sequence). The CDR3 contains 14 residues. V was pared by 2 bases and J by 2 bases, with 13 bases between. CDR3 sequence: CSARRASSPYEQYF. As DNA, the CDR3 is TGCAGTGCTAGACGGGCGAGCTCTCCCTACGAGCAGTACTTC.

Regarding this clonotype: Mismatch with germline at one junction end may stem from a read error. J is TRBJ2-5 and V is TRBV20-1, with D possibly being TRBD2 (7 bases). The CDR3 covers 13 residues. Germline V lookup: CDR1 DFQATT, CDR2 SNEGSKA (reference sequence). The CDR3, as DNA: TGCAGTGCAGGGGGGGAGGCCCAAGATACCCAGTACTTC. Translation: CSAGGEAQDTQYF.

The chain couples TRBV12-1 to TRBJ2-5; the D call in the table, TRBD2, was not verified against the DNA. TRBV12-1 constitutes a pseudogene. The CDR3 sequence is 18 residues long. CDR3 DNA: TGTGCCAGCAGCTTCAGACTAGCGGGGAGGGGGTACCAAGAGACCCAGTACTTC. Translating it yields CASSFRLAGRGYQETQYF.